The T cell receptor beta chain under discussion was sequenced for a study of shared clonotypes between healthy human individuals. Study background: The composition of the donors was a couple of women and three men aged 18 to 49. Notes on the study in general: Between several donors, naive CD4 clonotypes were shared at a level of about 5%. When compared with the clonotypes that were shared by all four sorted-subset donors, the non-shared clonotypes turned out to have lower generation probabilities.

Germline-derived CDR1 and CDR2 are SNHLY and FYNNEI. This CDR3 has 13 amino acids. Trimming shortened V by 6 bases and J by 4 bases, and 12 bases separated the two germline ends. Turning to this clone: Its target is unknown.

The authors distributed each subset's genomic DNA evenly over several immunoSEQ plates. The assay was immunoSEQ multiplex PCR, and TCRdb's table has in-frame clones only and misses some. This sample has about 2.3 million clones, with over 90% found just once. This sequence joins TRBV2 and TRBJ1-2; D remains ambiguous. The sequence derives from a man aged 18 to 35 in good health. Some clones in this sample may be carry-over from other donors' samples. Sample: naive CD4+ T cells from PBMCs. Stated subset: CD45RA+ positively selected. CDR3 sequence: CASRAETLYGYTF. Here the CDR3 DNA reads TGTGCCAGCAGGGCCGAGACACTCTATGGCTACACCTTC.